This TCR beta chain was profiled in a study of blood T cell repertoires in COVID-19. This CDR3 region has 13 residues. Germline V gene data show CDR1 as SNHLY and CDR2 as FYNNEI. J lost 8 bases, V lost 6 bases, and 6 bases had no gene match. Clones were read by immunoSEQ multiplex PCR, and TCRdb kept only the in-frame ones, dropping some. Of 150,000 or so clones in the sample, over 80% are singletons; the top ten hold roughly 6.1%. The source is a man aged 80 or over with acute or convalescent COVID-19. This rearrangement joins TRBV2 to TRBJ1-4, with 7 bases identical to TRBD1. The specimen sequenced was peripheral blood. CDR3 coding DNA: TGTGCCAGCAGGGGACAGCCTGGGGAAAAACTGTTTTTT. It encodes CASRGQPGEKLFF. Full variable domain (missing parts from reference TRBV2 and TRBJ1-4): EPEVTQTPSHQVTQMGQEVILRCVPISNHLYFYWYRQILGQKVEFLVSFYNNEISEKSEIFDDQFSVERPDGSNFTLKIRSTKLEDSAMYFCASRGQPGEKLFFGSGTQLSVL.